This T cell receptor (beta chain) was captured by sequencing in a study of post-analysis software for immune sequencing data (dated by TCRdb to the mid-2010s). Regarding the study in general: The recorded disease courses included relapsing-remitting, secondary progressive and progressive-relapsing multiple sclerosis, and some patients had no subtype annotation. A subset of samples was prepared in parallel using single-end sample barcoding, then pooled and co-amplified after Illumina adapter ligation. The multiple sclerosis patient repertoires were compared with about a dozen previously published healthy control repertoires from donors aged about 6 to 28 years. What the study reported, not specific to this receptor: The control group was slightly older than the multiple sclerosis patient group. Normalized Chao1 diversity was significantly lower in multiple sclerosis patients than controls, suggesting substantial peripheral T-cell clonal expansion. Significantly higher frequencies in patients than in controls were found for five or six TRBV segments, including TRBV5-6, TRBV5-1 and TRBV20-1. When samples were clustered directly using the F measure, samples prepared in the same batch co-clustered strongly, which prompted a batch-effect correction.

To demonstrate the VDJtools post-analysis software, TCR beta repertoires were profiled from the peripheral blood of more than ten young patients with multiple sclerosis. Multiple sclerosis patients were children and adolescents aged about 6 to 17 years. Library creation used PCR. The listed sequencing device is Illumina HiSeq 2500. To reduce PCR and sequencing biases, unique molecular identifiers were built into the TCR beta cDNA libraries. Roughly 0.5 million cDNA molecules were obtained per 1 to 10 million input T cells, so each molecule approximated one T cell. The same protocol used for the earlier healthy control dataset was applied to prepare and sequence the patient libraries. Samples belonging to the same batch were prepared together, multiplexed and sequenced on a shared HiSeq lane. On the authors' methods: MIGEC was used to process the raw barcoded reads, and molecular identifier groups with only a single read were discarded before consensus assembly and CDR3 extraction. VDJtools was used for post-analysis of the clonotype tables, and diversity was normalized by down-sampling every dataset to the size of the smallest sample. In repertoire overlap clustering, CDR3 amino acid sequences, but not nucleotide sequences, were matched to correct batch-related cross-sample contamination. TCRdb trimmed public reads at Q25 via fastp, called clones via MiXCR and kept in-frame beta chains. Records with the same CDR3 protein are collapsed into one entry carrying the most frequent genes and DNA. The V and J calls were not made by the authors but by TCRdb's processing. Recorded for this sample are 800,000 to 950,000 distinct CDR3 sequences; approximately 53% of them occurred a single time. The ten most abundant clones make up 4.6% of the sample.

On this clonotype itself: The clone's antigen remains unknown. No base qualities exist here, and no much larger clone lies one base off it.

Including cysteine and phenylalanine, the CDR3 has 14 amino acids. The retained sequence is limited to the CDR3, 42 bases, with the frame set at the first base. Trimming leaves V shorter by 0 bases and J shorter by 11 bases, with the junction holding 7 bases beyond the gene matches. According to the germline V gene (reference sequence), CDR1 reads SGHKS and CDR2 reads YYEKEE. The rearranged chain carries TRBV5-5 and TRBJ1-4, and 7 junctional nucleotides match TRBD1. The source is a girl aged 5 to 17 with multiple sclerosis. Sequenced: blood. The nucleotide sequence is TGTGCCAGCAGCTTGGGGGCGAAACAGGGGAAACTGTTTTTT. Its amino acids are CASSLGAKQGKLFF.